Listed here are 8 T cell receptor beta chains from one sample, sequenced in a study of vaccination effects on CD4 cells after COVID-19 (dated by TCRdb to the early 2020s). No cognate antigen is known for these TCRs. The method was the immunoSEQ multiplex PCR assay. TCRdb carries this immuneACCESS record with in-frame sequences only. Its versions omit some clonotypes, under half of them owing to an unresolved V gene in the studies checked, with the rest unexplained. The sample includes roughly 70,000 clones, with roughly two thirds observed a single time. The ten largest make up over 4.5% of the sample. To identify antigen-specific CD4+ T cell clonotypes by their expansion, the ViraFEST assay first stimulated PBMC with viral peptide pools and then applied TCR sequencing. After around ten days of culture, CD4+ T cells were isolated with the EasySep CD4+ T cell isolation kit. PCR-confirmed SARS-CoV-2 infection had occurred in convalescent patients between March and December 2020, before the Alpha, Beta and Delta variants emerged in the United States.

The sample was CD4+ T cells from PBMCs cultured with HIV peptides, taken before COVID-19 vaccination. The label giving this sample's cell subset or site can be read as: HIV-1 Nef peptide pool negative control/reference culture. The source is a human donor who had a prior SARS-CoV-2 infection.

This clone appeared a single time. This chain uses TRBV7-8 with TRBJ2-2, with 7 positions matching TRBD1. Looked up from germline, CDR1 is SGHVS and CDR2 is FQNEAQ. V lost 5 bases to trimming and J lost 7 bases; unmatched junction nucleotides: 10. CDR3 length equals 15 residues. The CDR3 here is CASSLMTGIGGELFF. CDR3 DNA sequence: TGTGCCAGCAGCCTGATGACAGGGATCGGCGGGGAGCTGTTTTTT.

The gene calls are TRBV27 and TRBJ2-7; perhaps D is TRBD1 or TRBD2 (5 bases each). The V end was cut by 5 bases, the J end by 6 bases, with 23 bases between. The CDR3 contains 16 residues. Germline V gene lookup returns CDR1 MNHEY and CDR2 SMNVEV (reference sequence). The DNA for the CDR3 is TGTGCCAGCAGTACGATTACCGGGACGGCCTCCAGCGAGCAGTACTTC. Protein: CASSTITGTASSEQYF.

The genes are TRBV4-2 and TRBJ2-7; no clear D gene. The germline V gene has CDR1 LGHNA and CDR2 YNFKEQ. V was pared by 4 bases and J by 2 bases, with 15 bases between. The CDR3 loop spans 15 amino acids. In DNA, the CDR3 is TGTGCCAGCAGCCTAGAGAGGACCGACACCTACGAGCAGTACTTC. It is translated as CASSLERTDTYEQYF.

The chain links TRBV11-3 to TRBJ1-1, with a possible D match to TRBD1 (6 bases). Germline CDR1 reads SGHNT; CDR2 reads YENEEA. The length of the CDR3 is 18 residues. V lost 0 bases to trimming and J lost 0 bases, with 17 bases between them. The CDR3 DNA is TGTGCCAGCAGCTTAGAAGGTGCCTGGGGGGACATGAACACTGAAGCTTTCTTT. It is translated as CASSLEGAWGDMNTEAFF.

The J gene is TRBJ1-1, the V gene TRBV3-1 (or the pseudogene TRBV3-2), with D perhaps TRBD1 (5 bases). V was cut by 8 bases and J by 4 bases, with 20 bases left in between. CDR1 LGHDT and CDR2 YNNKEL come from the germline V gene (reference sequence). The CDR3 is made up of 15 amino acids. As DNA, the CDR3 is TGTGCCAGCGGTGGATGGGACGGACAAGGCACTGAAGCTTTCTTT. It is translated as CASGGWDGQGTEAFF.

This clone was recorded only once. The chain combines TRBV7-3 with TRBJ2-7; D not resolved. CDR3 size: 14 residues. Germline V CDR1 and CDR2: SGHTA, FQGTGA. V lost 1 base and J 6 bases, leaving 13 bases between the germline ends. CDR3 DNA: TGTGCCAGCAGCTTAAGCGGAGTCTCCACCGAGCAGTACTTC. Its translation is CASSLSGVSTEQYF.

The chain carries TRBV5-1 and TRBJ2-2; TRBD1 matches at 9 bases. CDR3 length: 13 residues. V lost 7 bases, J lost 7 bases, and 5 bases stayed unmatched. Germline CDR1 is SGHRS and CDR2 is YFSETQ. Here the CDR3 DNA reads TGCGCCAGCGGGACAGGGTACGGCGGGGAGCTGTTTTTT. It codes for CASGTGYGGELFF. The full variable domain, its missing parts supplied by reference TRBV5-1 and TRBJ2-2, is KAGVTQTPRYLIKTRGQQVTLSCSPISGHRSVSWYQQTPGQGLQFLFEYFSETQRNKGNFPGRFSGRQFSNSRSEMNVSTLELGDSALYLCASGTGYGGELFFGEGSRLTVL.

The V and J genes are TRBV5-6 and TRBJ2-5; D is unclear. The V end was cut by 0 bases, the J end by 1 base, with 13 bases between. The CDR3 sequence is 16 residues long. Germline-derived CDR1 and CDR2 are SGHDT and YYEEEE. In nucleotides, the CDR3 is TGTGCCAGCAGCTTGGCCCAGACGTACATCCAAGAGACCCAGTACTTC. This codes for CASSLAQTYIQETQYF. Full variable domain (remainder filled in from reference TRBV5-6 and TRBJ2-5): DAGVTQSPTHLIKTRGQQVTLRCSPKSGHDTVSWYQQALGQGPQFIFQYYEEEERQRGNFPDRFSGHQFPNYSSELNVNALLLGDSALYLCASSLAQTYIQETQYFGPGTRLLVL.